These 23 T cell receptor beta chains came from one sample sequenced in a study of blood T cell repertoires in COVID-19. Method: immunoSEQ multiplex PCR; TCRdb's copy keeps in-frame clones and lacks some. The repertoire consists of around 100,000 clones, with just over 90% occurring once and the leading ten covering 5.1%. The sample comprised peripheral blood. These receptors were collected from a man in his fifties or sixties with acute or convalescent COVID-19.

The chain has TRBV6-6 and TRBJ1-1; weak D call: TRBD1 (6 bases). The CDR3 is made up of 16 amino acids. V was cut by 6 bases and J by 3 bases, with 20 bases left in between. In germline, CDR1 is MNHNY, CDR2 SVGAGI (reference sequence). CDR3: CASRRNQQGLDTEAFF. In nucleotides, the CDR3 is TGTGCCAGCAGACGAAACCAACAGGGATTGGACACTGAAGCTTTCTTT.

The CDR3: CASSPPPGQGSYEQYF. The CDR3 DNA reads as TGTGCCAGCAGCCCCCCCCCGGGACAGGGGTCCTACGAGCAGTACTTC. The chain links TRBV3-1 (or the pseudogene TRBV3-2) to TRBJ2-7, with 10 positions matching TRBD1. J lost 1 base, V lost 4 bases, and 7 bases had no gene match. This CDR3 spans 16 amino acids. Germline V CDR1 and CDR2: LGHDT, YNNKEL (reference sequence).

The chain combines TRBV15 with TRBJ2-3, with 7 bases fitting TRBD1. Germline values: CDR1 LNHNV, CDR2 YYDKDF (reference sequence). The CDR3 runs to 16 residues. J lost 0 bases, V lost 1 base, and 4 bases had no gene match. This CDR3 reads CATSRAPGQSTDTQYF. In nucleotides, the CDR3 is TGTGCCACCAGCAGAGCGCCGGGACAGAGCACAGATACGCAGTATTTT.

This clone has a handful of counts. This rearrangement joins TRBV19 to TRBJ1-3; unclear D gene. The V gene's germline CDR1 is LNHDA and CDR2 SQIVND (reference sequence). The CDR3 consists of 12 residues. The V and J ends lost 3 bases and 9 bases respectively, with 9 bases between them. The DNA of the CDR3 is TGTGCCAGTAGTATGGAGAGACGCACCATATATTTT. Translating gives CASSMERRTIYF.

The CDR3 is CASSLGVFVVEQYF. The DNA for the CDR3 is TGTGCCAGCAGCTTAGGAGTATTTGTAGTCGAGCAGTACTTC. J is TRBJ2-7 and V is TRBV7-2; no firm D call. CDR1 is SGHTA, CDR2 FQGNSA, per germline. V shed 1 base and J shed 6 bases, with 13 bases lying between them. The CDR3 has 14 residues.

This chain connects TRBV3-1 (or the pseudogene TRBV3-2) to TRBJ1-2, with a weak D call TRBD1 (6 bases). Trimming took off 2 bases at V and 4 bases at J, with 8 bases between the two ends. Germline V gene sequence: CDR1 LGHDT, CDR2 YNNKEL (reference sequence). This CDR3 is built from 13 residues. CDR3 in amino acids: CASSQRDIYGYTF. The CDR3 DNA sequence: TGTGCCAGCAGCCAAAGGGACATCTATGGCTACACCTTC.

A single count supports this clone. This CDR3 is CASLQNRGQAEAFF. The CDR3 nucleotides read TGTGCCAGCCTTCAAAACAGGGGGCAGGCTGAAGCTTTCTTT. The chain has TRBV2 and TRBJ1-1; 9 nucleotides match TRBD1. Trimming at V came to 8 bases and at J to 6 bases, leaving 10 bases not matched to a gene. Germline V gene data show CDR1 as SNHLY and CDR2 as FYNNEI. CDR3 length: 14 amino acids.

The chain is built from TRBV24-1 and TRBJ2-2; D may be TRBD1 (6 bases). The CDR3 length is 13 residues. V lost 9 bases and J lost 0, with 7 bases in between. Germline CDR1 is KGHDR and CDR2 is SFDVKD. The CDR3 DNA follows: TGTGCCACCGGGGGCGCGAACACCGGGGAGCTGTTTTTT. This encodes CATGGANTGELFF.

The CDR3 here is CASREGPHKNNEQFF. In DNA, the CDR3 is TGTGCCAGCAGGGAGGGACCACACAAAAACAATGAGCAGTTCTTC. The chain combines TRBV5-6 with TRBJ2-1; possible D gene TRBD2, 6 bases. The germline CDR1 and CDR2 sequences are SGHDT and YYEEEE. The CDR3 consists of 15 residues. The V gene lost 5 bases and the J gene lost 5 bases, with 17 bases spanning the gap. The full variable domain, with the rest looked up from reference TRBV5-6 and TRBJ2-1, is DAGVTQSPTHLIKTRGQQVTLRCSPKSGHDTVSWYQQALGQGPQFIFQYYEEEERQRGNFPDRFSGHQFPNYSSELNVNALLLGDSALYLCASREGPHKNNEQFFGPGTRLTVL.

The gene calls are TRBV12-5 and TRBJ1-1; the D gene is possibly TRBD1 (5 bases). Trimming shortened V by 5 bases and J by 3 bases, and 7 bases separated the two germline ends. Germline V gives CDR1 LGHNT, CDR2 FRNRAP. The CDR3 runs 12 residues. CDR3 residues: CASGQGYTEAFF. As DNA, the CDR3 is TGTGCTAGTGGTCAGGGATACACTGAAGCTTTCTTT.

This chain uses TRBV19 with TRBJ1-2; D is uncertain. In germline, CDR1 is LNHDA, CDR2 SQIVND (reference sequence). V was cut by 10 bases and J by 6 bases, with 15 bases left in between. The CDR3 runs 12 residues. The CDR3 coding sequence is TGTGCCACCAGCAGGTGGCGCGATGGCTACACCTTC. Its protein product is CATSRWRDGYTF.

The chain links TRBV5-1 to TRBJ1-5, with 10 bases lining up with TRBD1. Germline V gene data show CDR1 as SGHRS and CDR2 as YFSETQ. The V segment lost 4 bases and the J segment 7 bases; nucleotides outside the gene matches: 5. CDR3 length equals 14 residues. The DNA for the CDR3 is TGCGCCAGCAGCCAGGGACAGGGGAACCAGCCCCAGCATTTT. Encoded protein: CASSQGQGNQPQHF. Looking up the rest from reference TRBV5-1 and TRBJ1-5 gives the full variable domain: KAGVTQTPRYLIKTRGQQVTLSCSPISGHRSVSWYQQTPGQGLQFLFEYFSETQRNKGNFPGRFSGRQFSNSRSEMNVSTLELGDSALYLCASSQGQGNQPQHFGDGTRLSIL.

The rearrangement links TRBV4-1 to TRBJ1-2; 7 nucleotides match TRBD1. Germline lookup yields CDR1 MGHRA and CDR2 YSYEKL. The CDR3 length is 15 residues. With V trimmed by 4 bases and J by 3 bases, 8 bases remained unmatched. CDR3 in amino acids: CASSLGTASHYGYTF. The CDR3 nucleotides are TGCGCCAGCAGCCTTGGGACAGCCTCTCACTATGGCTACACCTTC.

V and J are TRBV5-6 and TRBJ2-1; D gene uncertain. Between the trimmed V and J ends, which lost 3 bases and 5 bases, there was a span of 18 bases. In germline, CDR1 is SGHDT, CDR2 YYEEEE. This CDR3 contains 16 residues. The CDR3 sequence is CASSSQQLSVHNEQFF. The CDR3 bases are TGTGCCAGCAGCTCGCAACAGCTTTCCGTCCACAATGAGCAGTTCTTC.

The chain joins TRBV7-2 to TRBJ2-6, with D possibly matching TRBD2 (5 bases). Germline assignment: CDR1 SGHTA and CDR2 FQGNSA. The CDR3 has 15 residues. V dropped 2 bases and J dropped 2 bases, with 7 bases sitting between them. CDR3 residues: CASSLRRAGANVLTF. As DNA, the CDR3 is TGTGCCAGCAGCTTACGGCGGGCTGGGGCCAACGTCCTGACTTTC.

The rearrangement joins TRBV5-4 to TRBJ2-3, with D perhaps matching TRBD2 (5 bases). The V gene's germline CDR1 is SGHNT and CDR2 YYREEE (reference sequence). This CDR3 has 13 amino acids. V gave up 0 bases and J gave up 5 bases, with 7 bases separating them. CDR3 coding DNA: TGTGCCAGCAGCTTGGTAGCGAGAGATACGCAGTATTTT. It translates to CASSLVARDTQYF.

The chain combines TRBV19 with TRBJ1-3; 9 bases line up with TRBD1. Losses at the gene ends were 7 bases for V and 2 bases for J; bases not matched to a gene: 6. The CDR3 runs to 15 residues. The germline V gene has CDR1 LNHDA and CDR2 SQIVND (reference sequence). CDR3 protein: CASNLQGAAGNTIYF. In nucleotides, the CDR3 is TGTGCCAGTAACCTACAGGGGGCAGCTGGAAACACCATATATTTT.

V usage is TRBV28 and J usage is TRBJ1-6, with TRBD1 as a possible D gene (5 bases). Germline CDR1 MDHEN, CDR2 SYDVKM. This CDR3 region has 13 residues. V lost 7 bases, J lost 3 bases, and 7 bases lay in between. CDR3 amino acids: CASTQVYNSPLHF. The CDR3 nucleotides read TGTGCCAGCACACAGGTCTATAATTCACCCCTCCACTTT. The entire variable domain, with the rest obtained from reference TRBV28 and TRBJ1-6, is as follows: DVKVTQSSRYLVKRTGEKVFLECVQDMDHENMFWYRQDPGLGLRLIYFSYDVKMKEKGDIPEGYSVSREKKERFSLILESASTNQTSMYLCASTQVYNSPLHFGNGTRLTVT.

This clone appeared a single time. The rearrangement uses TRBV10-3 and TRBJ2-1, with 11 bases that match TRBD2. Germline-derived CDR1 and CDR2 are ENHRY and SYGVKD. The CDR3 length is 15 residues. The ends lost 6 bases at V and 8 bases at J; junction bases unmatched: 9. The DNA for the CDR3 is TGTGCCATCAGCCGAACTAGCGGGAGTACCGATGAGCAGTTCTTC. It is translated as CAISRTSGSTDEQFF.

The rearrangement joins TRBV25-1 to TRBJ2-6; the match to TRBD1 covers 7 bases. J gave up 0 bases and V 4 bases, and 9 bases lay outside the gene matches. This CDR3 contains 18 residues. Germline V gene data show CDR1 as MGHDK and CDR2 as SYGVNS. The CDR3 is CASSVQGLNPSGANVLTF. The CDR3, as DNA: TGTGCCAGCAGTGTACAGGGGCTGAACCCCTCTGGGGCCAACGTCCTGACTTTC.

This chain links TRBV4-2 with TRBJ2-7; TRBD2 agrees at 14 bases. This CDR3 comprises 19 residues. J was trimmed by 2 bases and V by 4 bases; bases with no gene match: 13. Germline V CDR1 and CDR2: LGHNA, YNFKEQ. The CDR3 is CASSRPRPGLAGEAYEQYF. The CDR3 bases are TGTGCCAGCAGCCGACCGCGACCGGGACTAGCGGGAGAGGCCTACGAGCAGTACTTC.

This chain uses TRBV19 with TRBJ2-7, with TRBD2 matching over 7 bases. CDR1 LNHDA and CDR2 SQIVND come from the germline V gene (reference sequence). There are 15 residues in the CDR3. The V gene end was trimmed by 0 bases and the J gene end by 1 base; junction bases not matched to a gene: 3. The chain's CDR3 is CASSIEAGPSYEQYF. The CDR3 bases are TGTGCCAGTAGTATAGAAGCGGGACCTTCCTACGAGCAGTACTTC.

The V gene is TRBV6-2 or TRBV6-3, the J gene TRBJ2-2; no reliable D call. This CDR3 has 15 amino acids. The germline V gene encodes CDR1 MNHEY and CDR2 SVGEGT. Trimming pared 2 bases from V and 3 bases from J, leaving 10 bases between. DNA for the CDR3: TGTGCCAGCAGTTACATGAGGCCCCACACCGGGGAGCTGTTTTTT. This sequence encodes CASSYMRPHTGELFF.